Shown below are 22 T cell receptor beta chains from a single sample sequenced in a study of T-cell reconstitution after alpha-beta-depleted transplantation in children. The authors prepared the TCRbeta library with unique molecular identifiers. TCRdb re-derived calls from the PCR reads in MiXCR, one entry per CDR3 protein. The table has hundreds of thousands of distinct CDR3 sequences, approximately 14% seen once; the top ten hold around 0.8%. Sequenced material: PBMCs, taken before TCRalphabeta/CD19-depleted stem cell transplant. The receptors derive from a girl under 10 years old with congenital amegakaryocytic thrombocytopenia, due to receive a stem cell transplant.

The genes are TRBV7-9 and TRBJ2-5; TRBD2 aligns across 7 bases. V dropped 5 bases and J dropped 4; count of bases not matched to a gene: 7. Germline V gene sequence: CDR1 SEHNR, CDR2 FQNEAQ (reference sequence). CDR3 length: 14 amino acids. The CDR3 coding sequence is TGTGCCAGCAGCGAATCGCTAGCGGTAGAGACCCAGTACTTC. Residues: CASSESLAVETQYF.

This clonotype was detected ten times or more. The chain is built from TRBV28 and TRBJ2-3; TRBD2 might be the D (5 bases). V dropped 3 bases and J dropped 2 bases, with 18 bases sitting between them. Germline values: CDR1 MDHEN, CDR2 SYDVKM. CDR3 size: 17 residues. The CDR3 here is CASSFLTPGLITDTQYF. CDR3 coding DNA: TGTGCCAGCAGTTTCTTGACGCCCGGACTGATCACAGATACGCAGTATTTT.

This chain links TRBV12-3 or TRBV12-4 with TRBJ1-2; a weak D match, TRBD1 (5 bases). Between the trimmed V and J ends, which lost 8 bases and 0 bases, there was a span of 13 bases. This CDR3 is 14 amino acids long. In DNA, the CDR3 is TGTGCCAGCGACGACAGCAACACTAACTATGGCTACACCTTC. Translating it yields CASDDSNTNYGYTF.

This clonotype has more than one count but fewer than ten. The chain carries TRBV12-3 or TRBV12-4 and TRBJ2-7; D is perhaps TRBD1 (5 bases). V was pared by 8 bases and J by 6 bases, with 17 bases between. The CDR3 contains 13 residues. This chain's CDR3 is CASGRADGLEQYF. The CDR3 region has the DNA TGTGCCAGCGGCAGGGCGGACGGCCTCGAGCAGTACTTC.

The genes are TRBV12-3 or TRBV12-4 and TRBJ2-5; D is unresolved. The CDR3 sequence is 13 residues long. V was clipped by 5 bases and J by 4 bases, with 11 bases between them. The CDR3: CASSPTARETQYF. For the CDR3, the DNA is TGTGCCAGCAGTCCGACCGCCCGAGAGACCCAGTACTTC.

This clonotype turned up a few times. CDR3 DNA: TGTGCCAGCAGCGGACTAGCGGGAGGGCCTCGCGGAGATACGCAGTATTTT. This codes for CASSGLAGGPRGDTQYF. This chain joins TRBV7-9 and TRBJ2-3; TRBD2 matches 15 bases. There are 17 residues in the CDR3. Germline V gives CDR1 SEHNR, CDR2 FQNEAQ (reference sequence). J gave up 5 bases and V 5 bases, and 8 bases lay outside the gene matches.

This clonotype was counted many times. V gene TRBV5-1 combines with J gene TRBJ1-1; TRBD1 is a possible D gene (6 bases). The CDR3 consists of 14 residues. V dropped 4 bases and J dropped 1 base, with 11 bases sitting between them. Germline V lookup: CDR1 SGHRS, CDR2 YFSETQ. The CDR3 nucleotides are TGCGCCAGCAGCCCGGGACACCCGAACACTGAAGCTTTCTTT. Its translation: CASSPGHPNTEAFF.

The rearrangement links TRBV20-1 to TRBJ2-7; 7 bases map to TRBD2. The CDR3 runs to 17 residues. The V gene's germline CDR1 is DFQATT and CDR2 SNEGSKA (reference sequence). The V and J ends lost 1 base and 5 bases, in that order; junction bases with no gene match: 17. CDR3 bases: TGCAGTGCTAGAGTCTCTCTCGTGGGAGGGCCGAAACACGAGCAGTACTTC. This sequence encodes CSARVSLVGGPKHEQYF.

The chain is built from TRBV19 and TRBJ2-1; 9 positions match TRBD2. The germline gives CDR1 LNHDA, CDR2 SQIVND (reference sequence). Trimming took 1 base from V and 10 from J; bases not matched to a gene: 8. There are 15 residues in the CDR3. CDR3 coding DNA: TGTGCCAGTAGTATAGGGCTAGCGGGATTGGGGGAGCAGTTCTTC. Its protein is CASSIGLAGLGEQFF.

This chain links TRBV28 with TRBJ2-7; possibly TRBD2 for D (7 bases). Germline loops: CDR1 MDHEN, CDR2 SYDVKM. CDR3 length equals 16 residues. Trimming took off 5 bases at V and 2 bases at J, with 19 bases between the two ends. CDR3 residues: CASSNGGGSNPYEQYF. CDR3 nucleotides: TGTGCCAGCAGTAATGGGGGCGGGAGCAACCCCTACGAGCAGTACTTC.

This clonotype was counted at least ten times. The chain is built from TRBV20-1 and TRBJ2-2; D may be TRBD1 or TRBD2 (5 bases each). The CDR3 is 11 residues long. Looked up from germline, CDR1 is DFQATT and CDR2 is SNEGSKA (reference sequence). The ends were cut back, 5 bases at V and 9 bases at J, with 10 bases in the middle. This CDR3 is CSAARGRELFF. The CDR3 DNA reads TGCAGTGCTGCCCGGGGCAGGGAGCTGTTTTTT.

This clonotype was counted a few times. V gene TRBV7-6 combines with J gene TRBJ2-5; 8 positions agree with TRBD2. The germline V gene encodes CDR1 SGHVS and CDR2 FNYEAQ. V dropped 1 base and J dropped 1; count of bases not matched to a gene: 8. The CDR3 is 17 amino acids. CDR3 loop: CASSLDVAGRFQETQYF. The DNA for the CDR3 is TGTGCCAGCAGCTTAGATGTAGCGGGGCGGTTCCAAGAGACCCAGTACTTC.

This clonotype was recorded at least ten times. J is TRBJ2-3 and V is TRBV10-3, with TRBD2 matching 7 bases. CDR1 ENHRY and CDR2 SYGVKD come from the germline V gene. The CDR3 runs to 14 residues. After removal of 7 bases from V and 2 bases from J, the junction contained 6 bases not matched to a gene. The CDR3 sequence is CAITGLADTDTQYF. The DNA of the CDR3 is TGTGCCATCACTGGGCTAGCGGACACAGATACGCAGTATTTT.

The rearrangement joins TRBV6-1 to TRBJ1-5; possible D gene TRBD1, 6 bases. V lost 1 base, J lost 0 bases, and 13 bases lay in between. The CDR3 length is 17 residues. From germline, CDR1 is MNHNS and CDR2 SASEGT. CDR3 sequence reads: CASSEGQTGYSNQPQHF. The CDR3 DNA sequence: TGTGCCAGCAGTGAAGGGCAGACAGGCTATAGCAATCAGCCCCAGCATTTT.

The table lists this clonotype with many counts. V gene TRBV5-5 combines with J gene TRBJ2-3; 7 nucleotides match TRBD2. V gave up 2 bases and J gave up 4 bases; unmatched junction bases: 4. Per germline, CDR1 SGHKS and CDR2 YYEKEE (reference sequence). The CDR3 is 14 residues long. For the CDR3, the DNA is TGTGCCAGCAGCTTCGGACTAGTCGCAGATACGCAGTATTTT. Translating it yields CASSFGLVADTQYF.

This clonotype was picked up many times. Written as DNA, the CDR3 is TGTGCCAGTAGTATCGTACTGTACACAGATACGCAGTATTTT. This gives the protein CASSIVLYTDTQYF. The chain links TRBV19 to TRBJ2-3; the D is unclear. The length of the CDR3 is 14 residues. The germline V and J ends were trimmed by 3 bases and 2 bases, with 9 bases remaining between them. Germline values: CDR1 LNHDA, CDR2 SQIVND (reference sequence).

The sample holds a few counts of this clonotype. The rearrangement joins TRBV27 to TRBJ1-5; 7 bases fit TRBD1. V lost 3 bases to trimming and J lost 6 bases; unmatched junction nucleotides: 11. The CDR3 runs to 16 residues. CDR1 is MNHEY, CDR2 SMNVEV, per germline (reference sequence). The CDR3 spells CASSLRGGLSLQPQHF. The CDR3 DNA sequence: TGTGCCAGCAGTTTGAGAGGGGGCCTTTCGCTTCAGCCCCAGCATTTT.

The sample holds many counts of this clonotype. The rearrangement joins TRBV7-6 to TRBJ2-1; D gene uncertain. V lost 5 bases and J 2 bases, leaving 10 bases between the germline ends. This CDR3 is 14 amino acids long. Germline-derived CDR1 and CDR2 are SGHVS and FNYEAQ. DNA for the CDR3: TGTGCCAGCAGCCCCCCACCCACCTACAATGAGCAGTTCTTC. This sequence encodes CASSPPPTYNEQFF.

This clonotype occurred many times. The chain recombines TRBV4-1 with TRBJ2-1; D is uncertain. This CDR3 has 15 residues. Germline-derived CDR1 and CDR2 are MGHRA and YSYEKL. Trimming removed 1 base from V and 10 bases from J, with 17 bases in between. CDR3 in DNA: TGCGCCAGCAGCCAAGCCCCCCTTATGGCGGACGAGCAGTTCTTC. Protein product: CASSQAPLMADEQFF.

This clonotype was seen at least ten times. This chain joins TRBV5-1 and TRBJ1-1; no definite D call. In germline, CDR1 is SGHRS, CDR2 YFSETQ. V lost 0 bases and J lost 6, with 9 bases in between. The CDR3 contains 13 residues. The CDR3 nucleotides are TGCGCCAGCAGCTTGGCGGGGTACTCTGAAGCTTTCTTT. It is translated as CASSLAGYSEAFF.

This chain links TRBV6-6 with TRBJ2-5; the D is unclear. Germline lookup yields CDR1 MNHNY and CDR2 SVGAGI (reference sequence). V was clipped by 2 bases and J by 5 bases, with 9 bases between them. The CDR3 sequence is 13 residues long. The CDR3 nucleotides are TGTGCCAGCAGTTACGCTTTGGTGGAGACCCAGTACTTC. Its protein is CASSYALVETQYF.

In nucleotides, the CDR3 is TGTGCCAGTAGTATAGTGTTCTTGGTCTTGGGGGCGGGGTACAATGAGCAGTTCTTC. Its translation: CASSIVFLVLGAGYNEQFF. The chain has TRBV19 and TRBJ2-1, with D perhaps TRBD1 or TRBD2 (6 bases each). CDR1 LNHDA and CDR2 SQIVND come from the germline V gene (reference sequence). Trimming took off 1 base at V and 4 bases at J, with 23 bases between the two ends. This CDR3 region has 19 residues.